A selection of T cell receptor beta chains follows, all from one sample in a study of blood T cells in healthy people across ages. Via MiXCR, TCRdb re-called the 5' RACE reads, giving one row per CDR3 protein. The table lists approximately 820,000 distinct CDR3 sequences, around two fifths of them singletons. Sequences were obtained from blood. The source of these receptors is a man in his fifties or sixties in good health. Both conserved end residues are part of each CDR3. D genes are given only for firm matches. Some rows have no size entry. The others give once, few or many, or a class for an expanded clone.

d_gene	v_gene	abundance	j_gene	CDR3aa	CDR3nt
TRBD1	TRBV27	-	TRBJ2-7	CASSWGRGQNEQYF	TGTGCCAGCAGTTGGGGCAGGGGGCAGAACGAGCAGTACTTC
-	TRBV7-9	-	TRBJ2-5	CASSSRGARQETQYF	TGTGCCAGCAGCTCCCGAGGGGCTAGACAAGAGACCCAGTACTTC
-	TRBV5-1	-	TRBJ2-5	CASSFDPQETLYF	TGCGCCAGCAGCTTTGACCCACAAGAGACCCTGTACTTC
TRBD1	TRBV3-1	-	TRBJ2-1	CASSQSRRGIYNEQFF	TGTGCCAGCAGCCAATCCCGCAGGGGGATCTACAATGAGCAGTTCTTC
-	TRBV5-5	-	TRBJ2-5	CASSLEGRKETQYF	TGTGCCAGCAGCTTGGAAGGCAGGAAAGAGACCCAGTACTTC
-	TRBV6-6	-	TRBJ2-1	CASNFNGRSSYNEQFF	TGTGCCAGCAATTTTAACGGCAGGTCATCTTACAATGAGCAGTTCTTC
-	TRBV5-1	-	TRBJ2-2	CASSSEGLELFF	TGCGCCAGCAGCTCCGAAGGGTTGGAGCTGTTTTTT
TRBD1	TRBV9	-	TRBJ2-1	CASSSRDRRVVEQFF	TGTGCCAGCAGTAGCCGGGACAGGAGGGTCGTTGAGCAGTTCTTC
-	TRBV12-3/TRBV12-4	few	TRBJ1-2	CASSPGVFYGYTF	TGTGCCAGCAGTCCAGGGGTTTTCTATGGCTACACCTTC
-	TRBV20-1	few	TRBJ1-1	CSARGGTINTEAFF	TGCAGTGCTAGAGGGGGGACAATTAACACTGAAGCTTTCTTT
-	TRBV10-3	-	TRBJ2-7	CAINDGLNSYEQYF	TGTGCCATCAACGATGGACTCAACTCCTACGAGCAGTACTTC
TRBD2	TRBV5-6	few	TRBJ2-7	CASSPERGRISYEQYF	TGTGCCAGCAGCCCCGAGCGGGGGAGGATTTCCTACGAGCAGTACTTC
-	TRBV5-1	-	TRBJ2-5	CASRTQNLRGLETQYF	TGCGCCAGCAGAACTCAGAACTTAAGGGGGTTAGAGACCCAGTACTTC
-	TRBV7-9	-	TRBJ2-5	CASSLGAMETQYF	TGTGCCAGCAGCTTAGGGGCGATGGAGACCCAGTACTTC
-	TRBV12-3/TRBV12-4	few	TRBJ2-1	CASSLAETSSYNEQFF	TGTGCCAGCAGTTTAGCGGAAACTAGCTCCTACAATGAGCAGTTCTTC
-	TRBV28	-	TRBJ2-7	CASTQGTATYEQYF	TGTGCCAGCACCCAGGGAACAGCCACATACGAGCAGTACTTC